This TCR beta chain is from a study of T cell responses to AZD1222 COVID-19 vaccine. Study observations and caveats: Spike-specific TCR breadth and depth both grew after two AZD1222 doses. It should be noted that donors were predominantly white British and more often female, and clonal diversity was possibly underestimated. Spike regions recognized by vaccine-associated CD4 TCRs spanned the protein, led by 160-218 and 743-854. Among spike-specific TCRs, nearly half reportedly target unmutated variant regions.

TCRdb's table, derived via immunoSEQ multiplex PCR, lists solely in-frame clones and lacks some. Of around 91,000 clones in the sample, 90% to 95% were seen once. Details on this clone: What it recognizes is unknown.

The germline V gene has CDR1 MNHNY and CDR2 SVGAGI (reference sequence). This CDR3 has 15 amino acids. V lost 4 bases and J lost 4; bases outside the gene matches: 4. The clonotype was recovered from an adult who received the AZD1222 COVID-19 vaccine. The genes are TRBV6-6 and TRBJ2-7; 13 nucleotides agree with TRBD2. Sequencing was performed on peripheral blood, taken 28 days after the second AZD1222 dose. CDR3 loop: CASSSATSGRYEQYF. The DNA of the CDR3 is TGTGCCAGCAGTTCCGCGACTAGCGGGAGGTACGAGCAGTACTTC.